This record concerns one T cell receptor (beta chain) sequence. Its antigen is unidentified. Employing constant-segment primers, 5'RACE generated TCR alpha and TCR beta cDNA libraries bearing sample barcodes and UMIs. TCRdb fed the 5' RACE reads into MiXCR, producing one record per CDR3 protein. Of hundreds of thousands of distinct CDR3 sequences in the sample, around 18% are singletons; the top ten hold about 8.1%. This entry is derived from a study of T-cell memory formation after mild COVID-19. Study-level results: Mainly in CM and EM were contracting CD4+ clones; CD8+ were in EMRA. The appearance of some responding clones in pre-infection memory suggested that cross-reactive memory joined.

Source material: PBMCs or a T cell subset sorted from them (not recorded which). This clonotype was sampled from an adult woman who had mild COVID-19 (a few samples of this study predate the infection). Cell type and time point are not known.

The CDR3 region is CASSYGRAVTGELFF. The CDR3, as DNA: TGTGCCAGCAGTTACGGCAGGGCAGTCACCGGGGAGCTGTTTTTT. The rearrangement links TRBV6-5 to TRBJ2-2, with a possible D match to TRBD1 (5 bases). The CDR3 spans 15 residues. Trimming removed 2 bases from V and 4 bases from J, with 11 bases in between. Germline values: CDR1 MNHEY, CDR2 SVGAGI.